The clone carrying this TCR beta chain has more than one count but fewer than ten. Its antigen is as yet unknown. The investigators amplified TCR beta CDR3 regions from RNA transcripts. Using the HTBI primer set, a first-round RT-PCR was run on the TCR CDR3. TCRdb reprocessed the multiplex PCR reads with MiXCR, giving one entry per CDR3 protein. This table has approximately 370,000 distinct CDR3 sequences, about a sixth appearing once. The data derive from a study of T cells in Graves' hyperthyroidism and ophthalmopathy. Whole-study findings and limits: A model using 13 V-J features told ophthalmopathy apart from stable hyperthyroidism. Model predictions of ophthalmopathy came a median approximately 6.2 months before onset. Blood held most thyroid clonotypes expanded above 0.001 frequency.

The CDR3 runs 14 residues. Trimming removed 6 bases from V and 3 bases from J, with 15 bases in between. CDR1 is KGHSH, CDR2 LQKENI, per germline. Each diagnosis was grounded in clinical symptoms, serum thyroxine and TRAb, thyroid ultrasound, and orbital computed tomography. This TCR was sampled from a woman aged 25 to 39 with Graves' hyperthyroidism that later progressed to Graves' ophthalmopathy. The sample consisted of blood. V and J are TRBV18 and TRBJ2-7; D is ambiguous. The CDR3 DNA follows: TGTGCCAGCTCTTCTTCGGCCGAAGACTACGAGCAGTACTTC. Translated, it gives CASSSSAEDYEQYF.